The table lists the clone carrying this TCR beta chain with a few counts. This sample was included in a study of T cells in Graves' hyperthyroidism and ophthalmopathy. In making diagnoses, clinical symptoms, serum thyroxine and TRAb, thyroid ultrasound and orbital computed tomography were all used. Losses at the gene ends were 3 bases for V and 7 bases for J; bases not matched to a gene: 8. Germline V gene data show CDR1 as SGHTA and CDR2 as FQGNSA. The CDR3 has 15 amino acids. RNA transcripts gave rise to amplified TCR beta CDR3 regions. TCR CDR3 underwent first-round RT-PCR with the HTBI primer set. TCRdb passed the multiplex PCR reads through MiXCR, listing each CDR3 protein once. The sample includes about 640,000 distinct CDR3 sequences, about 45% of them seen just once.

Sequenced material: peripheral blood or thyroid tissue (not recorded which). This sequence was found in an adult man with Graves' disease, either hyperthyroidism or ophthalmopathy (not recorded which). The chain uses TRBV7-2 and TRBJ1-2, with TRBD1 matching 10 bases. CDR3 sequence reads: CASSLRPRTGGGYTF. Here the CDR3 DNA reads TGTGCCAGCAGCTTGAGACCCCGGACAGGGGGTGGCTACACCTTC.